A single TCR beta chain is shown here with its context. The antigen is not known. The sample is drawn from a study of T cell responses to AZD1222 COVID-19 vaccine. Clones were sequenced by immunoSEQ multiplex PCR, and TCRdb holds only the in-frame ones, with some missing. The sample lists over 70,000 clones, over 85% seen once, with roughly 5.2% in the top ten. General observations from the study: Among AZD1222 vaccinees, only 5 to 7 were seropositive at baseline. Samples come after the peak T cell response, not at day 14. Unmutated regions of variants are reportedly targeted by nearly half of spike-specific TCRs. Spike-wide vaccine-associated CD4 TCRs dominated at 160-218 and 743-854.

The TCR originated in an adult who received the AZD1222 COVID-19 vaccine. This material consisted of peripheral blood, taken 28 days after the second AZD1222 dose.

The CDR3 is CASSVGQGLGEQYF. CDR3 in DNA: TGTGCCAGCAGCGTAGGACAGGGGTTGGGGGAGCAGTACTTC. The genes are TRBV9 and TRBJ2-7, with TRBD1 identical over 8 bases. Germline CDR1 and CDR2: SGDLS and YYNGEE. The CDR3 contains 14 residues. Trimming removed 0 bases from V and 7 bases from J; junction bases left unmatched: 6.